This T cell receptor beta chain derives from a study of metastatic and nonmetastatic thyroid tumors. There were no patients who had received any treatment before thyroid surgery. MiXCR reprocessed the PCR reads for TCRdb. The profile shows about 41,000 clones, approximately 25% of them singletons. The CDR3 sequence is 14 residues long. V lost 5 bases and J lost 6; bases outside the gene matches: 10. Germline CDR1 and CDR2: SGHTA and FQGNSA. The clonotype was recovered from a female donor with papillary thyroid cancer or a benign thyroid nodule (not recorded which). Some clones in this sample may be carry-over from other donors' samples. The sample comprised tumor tissue. V and J are TRBV7-2 and TRBJ2-7, with TRBD1 matching over 7 bases. The CDR3 DNA follows: TGTGCCAGCAGCCAGACAGGGTTTGTAGGCGAGCAGTACTTC. This codes for CASSQTGFVGEQYF. The whole variable domain, remainder taken from reference TRBV7-2 and TRBJ2-7, is GAGVSQSPSNKVTEKGKDVELRCDPISGHTALYWYRQSLGQGLEFLIYFQGNSAPDKSGLPSDRFSAERTGGSVSTLTIQRTQQEDSAVYLCASSQTGFVGEQYFGPGTRLTVT.